The 22 T cell receptor beta chains given below trace back to one sample, sequenced in a study of T-cell memory formation after mild COVID-19. TCRdb processed the 5' RACE reads anew with MiXCR; each CDR3 protein has one entry. This sample carries 500,000 to 550,000 distinct CDR3 sequences, about 20% of them seen once, and the ten largest clones take about an eighth. The sample was PBMCs or a T cell subset sorted from them (not recorded which). Every receptor here comes from an adult woman who had mild COVID-19 (a few samples of this study predate the infection). Cell type and time point are not known.

The chain uses TRBV6-1 and TRBJ2-5; D unclear. This CDR3 is 12 amino acids long. Germline V gene sequence: CDR1 MNHNS, CDR2 SASEGT. V lost 4 bases, J lost 5 bases, and 8 bases lay in between. The CDR3 is CASSASVETQYF. The CDR3 DNA follows: TGTGCCAGCAGTGCGAGCGTGGAGACCCAGTACTTC.

This chain links TRBV20-1 with TRBJ2-3; 8 bases agree with TRBD2. Germline V gene sequence: CDR1 DFQATT, CDR2 SNEGSKA (reference sequence). V trimming: 0 bases; J trimming: 5 bases; junction bases outside the gene matches: 10. The CDR3 is 16 amino acids. CDR3 coding DNA: TGCAGTGCTAGAGATCTTTTAGCGGGATGGGTAGATACGCAGTATTTT. This gives the protein CSARDLLAGWVDTQYF.

This clonotype was seen more than once but under ten times. The gene calls are TRBV15 and TRBJ2-7; 10 bases are shared with TRBD1. CDR3 size: 14 residues. With V trimmed by 7 bases and J by 4 bases, 7 bases remained unmatched. In germline, CDR1 is LNHNV, CDR2 YYDKDF (reference sequence). This CDR3 is CATKVGTGAYEQYF. The CDR3 DNA sequence: TGTGCCACCAAGGTCGGGACAGGGGCGTACGAGCAGTACTTC.

This chain uses TRBV15 with TRBJ1-2; TRBD1 aligns across 9 bases. CDR3 length: 17 residues. Germline V gene data show CDR1 as LNHNV and CDR2 as YYDKDF (reference sequence). V trimming: 3 bases; J trimming: 4 bases; junction bases outside the gene matches: 12. CDR3 residues: CATSRGQGGGRSYGYTF. The CDR3 DNA follows: TGTGCCACCAGCAGGGGACAGGGAGGCGGGAGGAGCTATGGCTACACCTTC.

This chain uses TRBV12-3 or TRBV12-4 with TRBJ2-4, with 8 nucleotides matching TRBD1. The CDR3 runs to 15 residues. J lost 1 base, V lost 4 bases, and 3 bases had no gene match. CDR3 DNA sequence: TGTGCCAGCAGTTCCCGACAGGGGGCCAAAAACATTCAGTACTTC. It yields the protein CASSSRQGAKNIQYF.

This clonotype was seen more than once but under ten times. The chain couples TRBV6-1 to TRBJ2-6; D tentatively reads TRBD1 or TRBD2 (5 bases each). Germline CDR1 is MNHNS and CDR2 is SASEGT. With 2 bases removed from V and 4 bases from J, the gap between germline ends came to 18 bases. This CDR3 has 18 amino acids. The CDR3 DNA reads TGTGCCAGCAGTGAAACGCCTCCGTGGGGACCAGGGGCCAACGTCCTGACTTTC. This sequence encodes CASSETPPWGPGANVLTF.

In its sample, this clonotype was seen many times. This chain connects TRBV20-1 to TRBJ2-7; 8 bases fit TRBD1. Losses at the gene ends were 6 bases for V and 5 bases for J; bases not matched to a gene: 15. The length of the CDR3 is 15 residues. Germline lookup yields CDR1 DFQATT and CDR2 SNEGSKA (reference sequence). Here the CDR3 reads CSAGPLRQGADEQYF. DNA for the CDR3: TGCAGTGCGGGCCCCCTTCGGCAGGGGGCTGACGAGCAGTACTTC.

This sequence joins TRBV5-4 and TRBJ1-1; D is unclear. From germline, CDR1 is SGHNT and CDR2 YYREEE (reference sequence). There are 11 residues in the CDR3. V lost 8 bases and J 4 bases, leaving 9 bases between the germline ends. The DNA for the CDR3 is TGTGCCAGTTGGTGGGGCACTGAAGCTTTCTTT. Protein sequence: CASWWGTEAFF.

V usage is TRBV7-9 and J usage is TRBJ1-1, with D perhaps matching TRBD1 (5 bases). V lost 5 bases, J lost 8 bases, and 21 bases lay in between. In germline, CDR1 is SEHNR, CDR2 FQNEAQ (reference sequence). The CDR3 is made up of 15 amino acids. This chain's CDR3 is CASSHLTAGTGEAFF. CDR3 coding DNA: TGTGCCAGCAGCCACTTGACAGCTGGCACTGGGGAAGCTTTCTTT.

This chain links TRBV2 with TRBJ1-5; D is ambiguous. The CDR3 runs to 14 residues. V shed 6 bases and J shed 0 bases, with 9 bases lying between them. Germline CDR1 is SNHLY and CDR2 is FYNNEI. The DNA for the CDR3 is TGTGCCAGCAGAGGTGGGGTTAGCAATCAGCCCCAGCATTTT. Translating it yields CASRGGVSNQPQHF.

The V gene is TRBV4-1, the J gene TRBJ1-3; D gene unclear. Germline CDR1 and CDR2: MGHRA and YSYEKL. Trimming left V 3 bases short and J 2 bases short, with 14 bases between. The CDR3 extends over 16 amino acids. The CDR3 here is CASSQVAGWAGNTIYF. CDR3 DNA: TGCGCCAGCAGCCAGGTAGCTGGGTGGGCTGGAAACACCATATATTTT.

This clonotype appeared a few times. The V and J genes are TRBV7-9 and TRBJ1-4, with 8 positions matching TRBD1. The CDR3 consists of 14 residues. V trimming: 5 bases; J trimming: 7 bases; junction bases outside the gene matches: 6. Per the germline V gene, CDR1 is SEHNR and CDR2 is FQNEAQ (reference sequence). CDR3 coding DNA: TGTGCCAGCAGCAAACAGGGGGGAAGTGAAAAACTGTTTTTT. Translation gives CASSKQGGSEKLFF.

This chain connects TRBV6-2 or TRBV6-3 to TRBJ2-6; D is perhaps TRBD1 (6 bases). The CDR3 has 19 residues. Germline V gene sequence: CDR1 MNHEY, CDR2 SVGEGT. Between the trimmed V and J ends, which lost 6 bases and 0 bases, there was a span of 21 bases. CDR3 protein: CASSQTGTPFSSGANVLTF. DNA of the CDR3: TGTGCCAGCAGCCAAACCGGGACACCTTTTAGCTCTGGGGCCAACGTCCTGACTTTC.

This clonotype was seen a few times. DNA for the CDR3: TGCAGTGCCTCACCCCCAGGGTCTAGTTCCTACTACGAGCAGTACTTC. Its protein product is CSASPPGSSSYYEQYF. The V and J genes are TRBV20-1 and TRBJ2-7, with D possibly matching TRBD1 (5 bases). CDR3 length equals 16 residues. Trimming left V 6 bases short and J 3 bases short, with 24 bases between. Germline values: CDR1 DFQATT, CDR2 SNEGSKA (reference sequence).

This clonotype was counted between two and nine times. The DNA for the CDR3 is TGCGCCAGCAGCTTGGGACAGGGTAAGCACGAGCAGTACTTC. It yields the protein CASSLGQGKHEQYF. The chain recombines TRBV4-1 with TRBJ2-7; TRBD1 agrees at 9 bases. Losses at the gene ends were 5 bases for V and 5 bases for J; bases not matched to a gene: 7. Germline loops: CDR1 MGHRA, CDR2 YSYEKL. The CDR3 runs 14 residues.

The genes are TRBV24-1 and TRBJ2-1, with 11 bases lining up with TRBD2. Per the germline V gene, CDR1 is KGHDR and CDR2 is SFDVKD. V lost 3 bases and J lost 3; bases outside the gene matches: 3. The CDR3 has 16 amino acids. The CDR3 region is CATSDPLAGGYNEQFF. CDR3 DNA: TGTGCCACCAGTGATCCGCTAGCGGGGGGCTACAATGAGCAGTTCTTC.

The chain links TRBV4-1 to TRBJ2-5; 7 nucleotides align to TRBD2. J gave up 0 bases and V 3 bases, and 7 bases lay outside the gene matches. CDR1 is MGHRA and CDR2 is YSYEKL in the germline V gene. CDR3 size: 16 residues. CDR3 amino acids: CASSQETGLDQETQYF. CDR3 DNA: TGCGCCAGCAGCCAGGAAACAGGACTAGACCAAGAGACCCAGTACTTC.

This chain links TRBV29-1 with TRBJ1-1, with 11 positions matching TRBD1. J gave up 5 bases and V 5 bases, and 7 bases lay outside the gene matches. Germline lookup yields CDR1 SQVTM and CDR2 ANQGSEA. The CDR3 consists of 14 residues. CDR3 nucleotide sequence: TGCAGCGTTCATGGACAGGGGGCTGTTACTGAAGCTTTCTTT. As protein: CSVHGQGAVTEAFF.

Many counts were recorded for this clonotype. The chain combines TRBV5-5 with TRBJ1-1; D might be TRBD1 (5 bases). This CDR3 comprises 13 residues. Trimming removed 4 bases at V and 1 base at J, with 8 bases between. Germline loops: CDR1 SGHKS, CDR2 YYEKEE (reference sequence). The chain's CDR3 is CASSQTGNTEAFF. The CDR3 nucleotides are TGTGCCAGCAGCCAAACAGGGAACACTGAAGCTTTCTTT.

This clonotype came up many times. The V gene is TRBV5-6, the J gene TRBJ2-7; D unresolved. The CDR3 spans 11 residues. Germline CDR1 and CDR2: SGHDT and YYEEEE. V lost 4 bases, J lost 4 bases, and 6 bases lay in between. CDR3 amino acids: CASSRRYEQYF. Written as DNA, the CDR3 is TGTGCCAGCAGCAGAAGGTACGAGCAGTACTTC.

The chain is built from TRBV27 and TRBJ2-7; TRBD1 matches at 7 bases. The V segment lost 2 bases and the J segment 3 bases; nucleotides outside the gene matches: 7. Germline V gene sequence: CDR1 MNHEY, CDR2 SMNVEV (reference sequence). This CDR3 spans 15 amino acids. The CDR3 loop reads CASSLRGGGIYEQYF. DNA of the CDR3: TGTGCCAGCAGTTTAAGAGGGGGCGGCATCTACGAGCAGTACTTC.

V usage is TRBV7-6 and J usage is TRBJ2-3; the D gene is possibly TRBD2 (5 bases). Between the trimmed V and J ends, which lost 5 bases and 9 bases, there was a span of 18 bases. The CDR3 consists of 14 residues. The germline V gene has CDR1 SGHVS and CDR2 FNYEAQ. The CDR3 sequence is CASSPIESGSTQYF. The CDR3 DNA reads TGTGCCAGCAGCCCTATAGAATCGGGATCGACGCAGTATTTT. The variable domain in full, with the rest retrieved from reference TRBV7-6 and TRBJ2-3, is GAGVSQSPRYKVTKRGQDVALRCDPISGHVSLYWYRQALGQGPEFLTYFNYEAQQDKSGLPNDRFSAERPEGSISTLTIQRTEQRDSAMYRCASSPIESGSTQYFGPGTRLTVL.